A single T cell receptor beta chain is shown here with its context. The primer mix had 60 Vbeta and 13 Jbeta primers. Sequencing used immunoSEQ multiplex PCR; TCRdb keeps in-frame clones, though not all of them. The data contain under 200,000 clones, 70% to 90% of them seen just once; the ten biggest clones take up about a tenth. This record belongs to a study of cytomegalovirus exposure and HLA in healthy donors. The sequencing input was PBMCs. The receptor was isolated from a man aged 18 to 29 in good health and CMV-seropositive.

For the CDR3, the DNA is TGTGCCAGCAGCCAGACTAGTGTAGCCGATACGCAGTATTTT. It specifies CASSQTSVADTQYF. The chain couples TRBV7-6 to TRBJ2-3, with TRBD2 as a possible D gene (6 bases). Germline CDR1 is SGHVS and CDR2 is FNYEAQ. This CDR3 comprises 14 residues. V was clipped by 5 bases and J by 6 bases, with 15 bases between them.